What follows are 15 T cell receptor beta chains derived from one specimen sequenced in a study of shared clonotypes between healthy human individuals. Produced via immunoSEQ multiplex PCR; TCRdb's table is partial and in-frame only. The data show about 1 million clones, with around 76% seen just once and around 1.5% held by the top ten. Sequences were obtained from memory CD4+ T cells sorted from blood. Subset denoted: CD45RA-negative fraction. The origin of the receptors is a man between 18 and 35 years old in good health.

CDR3 nucleotide sequence: TGTGCCAGCAGTCCCCGTGGGGGAAACACCGGGGAGCTGTTTTTT. Encoded protein: CASSPRGGNTGELFF. This chain uses TRBV6-1 with TRBJ2-2, with D perhaps assigned TRBD1 or TRBD2 (5 bases each). CDR3 length: 15 amino acids. In germline, CDR1 is MNHNS, CDR2 SASEGT. V was cut by 5 bases and J by 2 bases, with 12 bases left in between.

This chain uses TRBV6-1 with TRBJ2-1; 8 bases align to TRBD2. Trimming cost V 4 bases and J 10 bases; bases outside gene matches: 6. CDR1 is MNHNS, CDR2 SASEGT, per germline. The CDR3 length is 13 residues. The CDR3, as DNA: TGTGCCAGCAGTGGGCTGCTAGCGGGCGAGCAGTTCTTC. Translated: CASSGLLAGEQFF.

This clone occurred many times. The rearrangement links TRBV5-1 to TRBJ1-6, with 7 bases identical to TRBD1. Trimming removed 4 bases from V and 6 bases from J; junction bases left unmatched: 1. CDR1 and CDR2 from the germline V gene are SGHRS and YFSETQ. The CDR3 totals 13 residues. The CDR3 DNA is TGCGCCAGCAGCAGGGACAGTAATTCACCCCTCCACTTT. Translated, it gives CASSRDSNSPLHF.

The table lists this clone with a count of one. The chain joins TRBV6-1 to TRBJ1-2, with D uncertain. V lost 5 bases, J lost 7 bases, and 11 bases lay in between. CDR3 length: 12 residues. CDR1 and CDR2 from the germline V gene are MNHNS and SASEGT. The CDR3 loop is CASSSASTGYTF. CDR3 sequence (DNA): TGTGCCAGCAGTTCCGCCTCCACTGGCTACACCTTC.

The chain couples TRBV10-1 to TRBJ2-2; D may be TRBD1 (6 bases). The V gene lost 5 bases and the J gene lost 6 bases, with 10 bases spanning the gap. The CDR3 sequence is 13 residues long. The germline gives CDR1 WNHNN, CDR2 SYGVQD (reference sequence). The CDR3 spells CASSRQVAGELFF. In nucleotides, the CDR3 is TGCGCCAGCAGTAGACAGGTTGCCGGGGAGCTGTTTTTT.

This clone was picked up one time. The chain couples TRBV18 to TRBJ2-2, with TRBD1 identical over 8 bases. V dropped 4 bases and J dropped 4; count of bases not matched to a gene: 8. The CDR3 loop spans 16 amino acids. Per the germline V gene, CDR1 is KGHSH and CDR2 is LQKENI. The CDR3 protein is CASSRLQGASTGELFF. Here the CDR3 DNA reads TGTGCCAGCTCACGGTTGCAGGGGGCGAGCACCGGGGAGCTGTTTTTT.

The gene calls are TRBV7-2 and TRBJ2-7, with D tentatively TRBD2 (6 bases). The V and J ends lost 2 bases and 2 bases respectively, with 22 bases between them. The CDR3 loop spans 18 amino acids. Germline V gene sequence: CDR1 SGHTA, CDR2 FQGNSA. CDR3 loop: CASSLRAPGRGTPYEQYF. The DNA for the CDR3 is TGTGCCAGCAGCTTAAGGGCTCCTGGACGGGGGACCCCCTACGAGCAGTACTTC.

The CDR3: CASSLAAHINGYTF. The CDR3 region has the DNA TGTGCCAGCAGCTTAGCCGCACATATTAATGGCTACACCTTC. The chain uses TRBV5-4 and TRBJ1-2; no reliable D call. The CDR3 covers 14 residues. V was pared by 2 bases and J by 6 bases, with 14 bases between. From germline, CDR1 is SGHNT and CDR2 YYREEE (reference sequence).

The chain recombines TRBV10-1 with TRBJ1-1; D is uncertain. This CDR3 has 16 residues. Germline CDR1 is WNHNN and CDR2 is SYGVQD (reference sequence). Trimming removed 0 bases at V and 4 bases at J, with 15 bases between. The chain's CDR3 is CASSESEGLGGTEAFF. The DNA for the CDR3 is TGCGCCAGCAGTGAGTCTGAGGGCCTTGGCGGCACTGAAGCTTTCTTT.

Concerning this clone itself: The same CDR3 arises from other DNA sequences in this sample as well. The V call is TRBV5-1, the J call TRBJ1-4, with 8 bases aligning to TRBD1. Unmatched junction bases numbered 2, after V lost 0 bases and J lost 7 bases. The CDR3 sequence is 14 residues long. Germline CDR1 is SGHRS and CDR2 is YFSETQ. The CDR3, as DNA: TGCGCCAGCAGCTTGGGGACAGGGCGTGAAAAACTGTTTTTT. Protein sequence: CASSLGTGREKLFF.

Only one count was recorded for this clone. This rearrangement joins TRBV10-2 to TRBJ1-6; no definite D call. CDR1 is WSHSY, CDR2 SAAADI, per germline. The CDR3 length is 16 residues. Trimming shortened V by 4 bases and J by 0 bases, and 10 bases separated the two germline ends. The chain's CDR3 is CASSVRPSSYNSPLHF. The CDR3 DNA is TGCGCCAGCAGTGTGCGGCCGAGCTCCTATAATTCACCCCTCCACTTT.

This clone was recorded a few times. The chain has TRBV11-3 and TRBJ1-1, with D uncertain. Germline CDR1 reads SGHNT; CDR2 reads YENEEA. The CDR3 sequence is 11 residues long. Trimming pared 6 bases from V and 6 bases from J, leaving 8 bases between. The CDR3 here is CASRSLPEAFF. In DNA, the CDR3 is TGTGCCAGCAGATCACTCCCTGAAGCTTTCTTT. Full variable domain (missing parts from reference TRBV11-3 and TRBJ1-1): EAGVVQSPRYKIIEKKQPVAFWCNPISGHNTLYWYLQNLGQGPELLIRYENEEAVDDSQLPKDRFSAERLKGVDSTLKIQPAELGDSAVYLCASRSLPEAFFGQGTRLTVV.

The chain employs TRBV2 and TRBJ1-2, with D unresolved. V dropped 11 bases and J dropped 4 bases, with 17 bases sitting between them. CDR1 is SNHLY and CDR2 is FYNNEI in the germline V gene. CDR3 size: 13 residues. The CDR3 protein is CAGSDGLFYGYTF. The CDR3 DNA follows: TGTGCCGGCTCCGATGGCCTTTTCTATGGCTACACCTTC. The full variable domain, its missing parts supplied by reference TRBV2 and TRBJ1-2, is EPEVTQTPSHQVTQMGQEVILRCVPISNHLYFYWYRQILGQKVEFLVSFYNNEISEKSEIFDDQFSVERPDGSNFTLKIRSTKLEDSAMYFCAGSDGLFYGYTFGSGTRLTVV.

This rearrangement joins TRBV6-5 to TRBJ1-3, with a tentative D call TRBD1 (5 bases). The germline V gene encodes CDR1 MNHEY and CDR2 SVGAGI. The CDR3 is made up of 13 amino acids. Deletions cut 6 bases from V and 8 bases from J, with 14 bases between. DNA of the CDR3: TGTGCCAGCAGCCGGCAGGGAGCAGACACCATATATTTT. It specifies CASSRQGADTIYF.

V and J are TRBV5-1 and TRBJ2-2, with TRBD2 matching over 16 bases. V was pared by 4 bases and J by 5 bases, with 5 bases of the junction left unmatched. This CDR3 has 17 residues. Germline V CDR1 and CDR2: SGHRS, YFSETQ. Here the CDR3 DNA reads TGCGCCAGCAGCCACGGGACTAGCGGGGGGGCGACCGGGGAGCTGTTTTTT. Its translation: CASSHGTSGGATGELFF.